A single sample is the source of the 8 T cell receptor beta chains below, sequenced in a study of blood T cell repertoires in COVID-19. Using immunoSEQ multiplex PCR, the repertoire was profiled, and TCRdb retains in-frame clones only, with some absent. The data contain tens of thousands of clones, around nine tenths of them singletons. The material sequenced was peripheral blood. The source is a woman in her seventies with active COVID-19.

V usage is TRBV3-1 (or the pseudogene TRBV3-2) and J usage is TRBJ2-7; 8 nucleotides match TRBD1. The germline V gene has CDR1 LGHDT and CDR2 YNNKEL (reference sequence). With 4 bases clipped from V and 2 bases from J, the junction kept 10 bases outside the gene matches. This CDR3 has 16 residues. The CDR3 DNA follows: TGTGCCAGCAGCCCCCCTAGGAACAGGGGGACCTACGAGCAGTACTTC. Residues: CASSPPRNRGTYEQYF.

V gene TRBV11-2 combines with J gene TRBJ2-3, with D possibly matching TRBD1 (5 bases). Germline values: CDR1 SGHAT, CDR2 FQNNGV. The CDR3 loop spans 16 amino acids. V lost 1 base to trimming and J lost 1 base, with 12 bases between them. CDR3 DNA sequence: TGTGCCAGCAGCTTAGTAGGGGCGTGGGGCACAGATACGCAGTATTTT. This codes for CASSLVGAWGTDTQYF.

The rearrangement uses TRBV7-9 and TRBJ2-2; no definite D call. The CDR3 is 16 amino acids. Germline-derived CDR1 and CDR2 are SEHNR and FQNEAQ (reference sequence). Trimming cost V 8 bases and J 0 bases, with 16 bases left between them. The CDR3 loop reads CASLNSMFANTGELFF. The CDR3 DNA is TGTGCCAGCCTGAATAGTATGTTCGCGAACACCGGGGAGCTGTTTTTT.

Of note for this clone: Germline and junction disagree at one end, which may indicate a read error. This sequence joins TRBV7-7 and TRBJ2-6, with D perhaps matching TRBD2 (5 bases). The CDR3 is 17 amino acids. The germline V gene has CDR1 SSHAT and CDR2 FNYEAQ (reference sequence). In DNA form, the CDR3 reads TGTGCTAGCAGCTTAGAACTCCCCGGGACTGGGGCCAACGTCCTGACTTTC. It codes for CASSLELPGTGANVLTF.

The chain joins TRBV6-2 or TRBV6-3 to TRBJ1-5; D may be TRBD1 (5 bases). Germline V gene sequence: CDR1 MNHEY, CDR2 SVGEGT. CDR3 size: 15 residues. V was trimmed by 2 bases and J by 5 bases, leaving 13 bases between them. Here the CDR3 reads CASSYTGVPDQPQHF. Written as DNA, the CDR3 is TGTGCCAGCAGTTACACGGGGGTGCCGGATCAGCCCCAGCATTTT.

The gene calls are TRBV7-8 and TRBJ1-2; D is possibly TRBD1 (5 bases). Germline CDR1 and CDR2: SGHVS and FQNEAQ. The CDR3 sequence is 14 residues long. V was shortened by 1 base and J by 4 bases, with 10 bases between the two germline ends. In DNA, the CDR3 is TGTGCCAGCAGCTTAGTTGGGGGGTTCTATGGCTACACCTTC. It yields the protein CASSLVGGFYGYTF.

For the CDR3, the DNA is TGTGCCAGCAGCCCCGAGCCGGGGTGGAATGAGCAGTTCTTC. Encoded protein: CASSPEPGWNEQFF. This rearrangement joins TRBV7-2 to TRBJ2-1; maybe TRBD2 (5 bases). Trimming removed 5 bases at V and 7 bases at J, with 15 bases between. The CDR3 consists of 14 residues. In germline, CDR1 is SGHTA, CDR2 FQGNSA.

The CDR3 DNA is TGTGCCAGCAGCTTGTCTCCAGCGGGGGGCACAGATACGCAGTATTTT. Translating it yields CASSLSPAGGTDTQYF. The V gene is TRBV5-5, the J gene TRBJ2-3, with 8 bases fitting TRBD2. In germline, CDR1 is SGHKS, CDR2 YYEKEE (reference sequence). V was clipped by 1 base and J by 1 base; unmatched bases: 5. The CDR3 sequence is 16 residues long.